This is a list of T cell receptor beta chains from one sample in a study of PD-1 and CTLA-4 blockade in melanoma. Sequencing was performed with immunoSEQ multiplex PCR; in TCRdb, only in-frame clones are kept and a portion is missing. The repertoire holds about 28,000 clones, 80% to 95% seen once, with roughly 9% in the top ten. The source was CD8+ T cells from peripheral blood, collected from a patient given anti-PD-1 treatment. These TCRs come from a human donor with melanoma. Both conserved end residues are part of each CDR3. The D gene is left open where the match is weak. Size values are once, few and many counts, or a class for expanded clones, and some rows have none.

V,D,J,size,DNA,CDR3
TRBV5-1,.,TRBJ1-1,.,TGCGCCAGCAGCTTGGGAGGGTTTACTGAAGCTTTCTTT,CASSLGGFTEAFF
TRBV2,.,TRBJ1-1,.,TGTGCCAGCAGTGAATGGGGGGCTAACACTGAAGCTTTCTTT,CASSEWGANTEAFF
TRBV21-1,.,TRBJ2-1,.,TGTGCCAGCAGCAACGCCAGGGCAGGGGTTTCGGATGAGCAGTTCTTC,CASSNARAGVSDEQFF
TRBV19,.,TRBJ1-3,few,TGTGCCAGTAGTGCGGAGGGTCCTGGAAACACCATATATTTT,CASSAEGPGNTIYF
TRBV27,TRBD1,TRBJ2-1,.,TGTGCCAGCAGTCTGGGACAGGGAGGCTACAATGAGCAGTTCTTC,CASSLGQGGYNEQFF
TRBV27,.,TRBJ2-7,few,TGTGCCAGCAGTTTAGACAGCACCTACGAGCAGTACTTC,CASSLDSTYEQYF
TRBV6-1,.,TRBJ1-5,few,TGTGCCAGCAGTGAAGCTGGCGGGCTCAATCAGCCCCAGCATTTT,CASSEAGGLNQPQHF
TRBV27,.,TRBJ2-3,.,TGTGCCAGCAGTCCGGAAAGAGGCACAGATACGCAGTATTTT,CASSPERGTDTQYF
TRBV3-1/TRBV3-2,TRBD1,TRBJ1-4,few,TGTGCCAGCAGCCAAGATAGAGGACAGGTGGATGAAAAACTGTTTTTT,CASSQDRGQVDEKLFF
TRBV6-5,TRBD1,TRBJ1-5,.,TGTGCCACCGAAGGACAGGGGTTTCAGCCCCAGCATTTT,CATEGQGFQPQHF
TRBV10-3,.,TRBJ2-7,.,TGTGCCATCAGTGATAGGGAAAACTACGAGCAGTACTTC,CAISDRENYEQYF
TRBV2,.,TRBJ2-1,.,TGTGCCAGCTCCCCAAGCGTAACTAGCCCCGGCCACAATGAGCAGTTCTTC,CASSPSVTSPGHNEQFF
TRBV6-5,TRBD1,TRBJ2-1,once,TGTGCCAGCAGCCCCGGACAGGGTTACAATGAGCAGTTCTTC,CASSPGQGYNEQFF
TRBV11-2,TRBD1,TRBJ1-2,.,TGTGCCAGCAGCTCCGGGACAGGGGAGGTCTATGGCTACACCTTC,CASSSGTGEVYGYTF
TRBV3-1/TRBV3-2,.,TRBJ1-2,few,TGTGCCAGCAGCCAAGCATTAATCAGGGTGGGTGATGAAGGCTACACCTTC,CASSQALIRVGDEGYTF
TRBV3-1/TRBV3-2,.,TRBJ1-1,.,TGTGCCAGCAGCCCCGGGGGGATGACTGAAGCTTTCTTT,CASSPGGMTEAFF
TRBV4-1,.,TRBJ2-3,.,TGCGCCAGCAGCCAAGCGTCGGGCAGATCTAGCACAGATACGCAGTATTTT,CASSQASGRSSTDTQYF
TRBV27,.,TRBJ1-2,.,TGTGCCAGCAGTTTTACAGGTCCGAACTATGGCTACACCTTC,CASSFTGPNYGYTF
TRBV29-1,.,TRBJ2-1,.,TGCAGCGTTGACAGGAGCTCCTACAATGAGCAGTTCTTC,CSVDRSSYNEQFF
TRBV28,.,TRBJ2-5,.,TGTGCCAGCAGCAGGGCCCAGGCCGGGGAGACCCAGTACTTC,CASSRAQAGETQYF
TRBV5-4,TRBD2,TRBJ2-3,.,TGTGCCAGCAGCTGGGGGACTAGCGGGTCAGGTACGCAGTATTTT,CASSWGTSGSGTQYF
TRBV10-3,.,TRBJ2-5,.,TGTGCCATCAGTGATTTGGAAGAGACCCAGTACTTC,CAISDLEETQYF
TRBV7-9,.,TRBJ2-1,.,TGTGCCAGCAGCCGCAGCGGCTCCTACAATGAGCAGTTCTTC,CASSRSGSYNEQFF
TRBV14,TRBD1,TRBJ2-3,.,TGTGCCAGCAGCCAAGGGGACAGGGGAGCAGATACGCAGTATTTT,CASSQGDRGADTQYF
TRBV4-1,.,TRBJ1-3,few,TGCGCCAGCAGCCAAGATCAAGTAGGGTTCGCCATATATTTT,CASSQDQVGFAIYF
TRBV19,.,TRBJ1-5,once,TGTGCCAGTGTCCCAGGCGGCAATCAGCCCCAGCATTTT,CASVPGGNQPQHF
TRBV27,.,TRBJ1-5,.,TGTGCCAGCAGTTTCCAAAGGCCGTCGGGTTTAATGGGCAATCAGCCCCAGCATTTT,CASSFQRPSGLMGNQPQHF
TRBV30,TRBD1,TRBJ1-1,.,TGTGCCTGGAGTTGGGGGACAGGGCCTGTGAACACTGAAGCTTTCTTT,CAWSWGTGPVNTEAFF
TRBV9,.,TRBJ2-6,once,TGTGCCAGCAGCGTTCCGATGGGTGGGGCCAACGTCCTGACTTTC,CASSVPMGGANVLTF
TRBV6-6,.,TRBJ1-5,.,TGTGCCAGCAGTTACGGGTTAGCTAGCAATCAGCCCCAGCATTTT,CASSYGLASNQPQHF
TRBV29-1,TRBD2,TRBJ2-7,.,TGCAGCGTTGCGACTAGCGGGAATTACGAGCAGTACTTC,CSVATSGNYEQYF
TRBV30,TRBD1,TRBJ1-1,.,TGTGCCTGGAGTGTACACCCCGGGACAGCCGGTGATCTCTTT,CAWSVHPGTAGDLF
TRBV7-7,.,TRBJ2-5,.,TGTGCTAGCAGCTCCTCCGAAAGGAGGGTTGAGACCCAGTACTTC,CASSSSERRVETQYF
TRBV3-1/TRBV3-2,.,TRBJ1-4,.,TGTGCCAGCAGCCCGGGAGCCGCGAATGAAAAACTGTTTTTT,CASSPGAANEKLFF
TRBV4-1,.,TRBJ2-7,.,TGCGCCAGCAGCCAAGCGGACTCCTACGAGCAGTACTTC,CASSQADSYEQYF
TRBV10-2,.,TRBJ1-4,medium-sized,TGCGCCAGCAGTGAGAGAGGAACTAATGAAAAACTGTTTTTT,CASSERGTNEKLFF
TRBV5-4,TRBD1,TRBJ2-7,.,TGTGCCAGCAGCTGGGCGACAGGGGCAAACTACGAGCAGTACTTC,CASSWATGANYEQYF
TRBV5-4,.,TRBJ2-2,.,TGTGCCAGCAGCCCTAACACCGGGGAGCTGTTTTTT,CASSPNTGELFF
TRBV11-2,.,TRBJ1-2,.,TGTGCCAGCAGCTTAGAATTGGGTAACCTGAACTATGGCTACACCTTC,CASSLELGNLNYGYTF
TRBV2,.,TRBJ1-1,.,TGTGCCAGCAGTGAACAGGGGACGAACACTGAAGCTTTCTTT,CASSEQGTNTEAFF
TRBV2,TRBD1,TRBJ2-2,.,TGTGCCAGCAGTGAATTGGACAGGGGCAACACCGGGGAGCTGTTTTTT,CASSELDRGNTGELFF